The following is a TCR beta chain sequence with its context. Its antigen is still unknown. TCRdb called the multiplex PCR reads again in MiXCR, with one record for every CDR3 protein. This sample yields approximately 47,000 distinct CDR3 sequences, of which 23% are seen a single time; about 8% belongs to the top ten. The data were obtained in a study of breast tumors, draining lymph nodes, adjacent tissues. V dropped 2 bases and J dropped 8 bases, with 6 bases sitting between them. Germline loops: CDR1 SQVTM, CDR2 ANQGSEA. This CDR3 has 10 amino acids. Study findings and constraints: Luminal-like breast cancer showed significantly greater tumor-nontumor repertoire similarity than basal-like breast cancer did. Tumors had less TCR diversity than lymph nodes, more than nontumor tissue. Data fit most tumor T cells coming from lymph node, expanding in tumor.

The source is a female donor with breast cancer. Some clones in this sample may be carry-over from other donors' samples. The J gene is TRBJ1-2, the V gene TRBV29-1; D unresolved. Sequenced material: breast tumor tissue. The CDR3 DNA follows: TGCAGCGTTGAAACCGGAGGCTACACCTTC. It encodes CSVETGGYTF.